This passage covers 21 T cell receptor beta chains from one sample sequenced in a study of T-cell reconstitution after alpha-beta-depleted transplantation in children. Researchers prepared the TCRbeta library using unique molecular identifiers, the study reports. One entry per CDR3 protein results from TCRdb running MiXCR on the PCR reads. Of about 340,000 distinct CDR3 sequences in the sample, around 15% were seen once. Material: PBMCs, mostly from graft donor cells, obtained 360 days after TCRalphabeta/CD19-depleted stem cell transplant. All receptors derive from a male patient between 2 and 15 years old who had a stem cell transplant for acute lymphoblastic leukemia, so the T cells may come from the graft donor.

The chain combines TRBV12-3 or TRBV12-4 with TRBJ2-7; 8 bases map to TRBD2. Trimming cost V 4 bases and J 2 bases; bases outside gene matches: 1. The CDR3 consists of 13 residues. Written as DNA, the CDR3 is TGTGCCAGCAGTTGGGGACTAGCCTACGAGCAGTACTTC. Its protein is CASSWGLAYEQYF.

The chain has TRBV5-1 and TRBJ2-1; possible D gene TRBD2, 5 bases. Deletions cut 4 bases from V and 2 bases from J, with 16 bases between. CDR1 and CDR2 from the germline V gene are SGHRS and YFSETQ. The length of the CDR3 is 16 residues. The CDR3 DNA sequence: TGCGCCAGCAGCCTCCCCTCCTTGCGGGCCTACAATGAGCAGTTCTTC. Its protein is CASSLPSLRAYNEQFF.

The chain joins TRBV6-5 to TRBJ2-7; D not certain. V lost 3 bases, J lost 0 bases, and 12 bases lay in between. CDR1 is MNHEY and CDR2 is SVGAGI in the germline V gene. CDR3 size: 15 residues. The chain's CDR3 is CASSYSSVLSYEQYF. CDR3 sequence (DNA): TGTGCCAGCAGTTATTCATCCGTACTCTCCTACGAGCAGTACTTC.

This clonotype was detected ten times or more. The chain has TRBV7-2 and TRBJ2-1; D gene ambiguous. The CDR3 consists of 17 residues. Germline-derived CDR1 and CDR2 are SGHTA and FQGNSA. Trimming removed 2 bases from V and 0 bases from J, with 14 bases in between. The CDR3 DNA is TGTGCCAGCAGCTTATTCCGTTGGTGGGTCTCCTACAATGAGCAGTTCTTC. Amino acid sequence: CASSLFRWWVSYNEQFF.

This chain connects TRBV4-3 to TRBJ2-5; D uncertain. Germline values: CDR1 LGHNA, CDR2 YSLEER. This CDR3 contains 13 residues. The V and J ends lost 1 base and 4 bases respectively, with 7 bases between them. The chain's CDR3 is CASSQGRVETQYF. The DNA for the CDR3 is TGCGCCAGCAGCCAAGGCCGCGTAGAGACCCAGTACTTC.

Many counts were recorded for this clonotype. V usage is TRBV10-3 and J usage is TRBJ2-7; D gene uncertain. The germline V gene encodes CDR1 ENHRY and CDR2 SYGVKD. This CDR3 has 13 residues. V was cut by 0 bases and J by 4 bases, with 7 bases left in between. The CDR3 spells CAISESGEYEQYF. The CDR3 bases are TGTGCCATCAGTGAGTCAGGAGAATACGAGCAGTACTTC.

The CDR3: CASSPRIGTYNEQFF. The CDR3 coding sequence is TGTGCCAGCTCACCTAGGATAGGGACCTACAATGAGCAGTTCTTC. The chain is built from TRBV18 and TRBJ2-1, with D hard to call. V lost 3 bases and J 2 bases, leaving 11 bases between the germline ends. This CDR3 comprises 15 residues. Looked up from germline, CDR1 is KGHSH and CDR2 is LQKENI.

This clonotype has just a few counts. The chain links TRBV7-9 to TRBJ2-1, with TRBD2 identical over 8 bases. The J segment lost 4 bases and the V segment lost 5 bases, leaving 13 bases of the junction unmatched. CDR1 is SEHNR, CDR2 FQNEAQ, per germline (reference sequence). The CDR3 length is 17 residues. The CDR3 sequence: CASSPGEREWNYNEQFF. CDR3 coding DNA: TGTGCCAGCAGCCCCGGGGAGCGGGAGTGGAATTACAATGAGCAGTTCTTC. Using reference TRBV7-9 and TRBJ2-1 for the parts outside the CDR3, the full variable domain is DTGVSQNPRHKITKRGQNVTFRCDPISEHNRLYWYRQTLGQGPEFLTYFQNEAQLEKSRLLSDRFSAERPKGSFSTLEIQRTEQGDSAMYLCASSPGEREWNYNEQFFGPGTRLTVL.

This clonotype was observed a few times. The CDR3, as DNA: TGTGCCAGCAGCCTCGAGGCTGTCTCTGGAAACACCATATATTTT. This gives the protein CASSLEAVSGNTIYF. The chain employs TRBV12-3 or TRBV12-4 and TRBJ1-3; D gene uncertain. V shed 6 bases and J shed 0 bases, with 12 bases lying between them. The CDR3 is 15 residues long.

This clonotype turned up a few times. The V gene is TRBV3-1, the J gene TRBJ2-6, with 7 bases lining up with TRBD1. Germline V lookup: CDR1 LGHDT, CDR2 YNNKEL (reference sequence). V was clipped by 3 bases and J by 0 bases; unmatched bases: 8. The CDR3 spans 18 residues. The DNA for the CDR3 is TGTGCCAGCAGCCATCACCGGACAGGCGTCTCTGGGGCCAACGTCCTGACTTTC. It specifies CASSHHRTGVSGANVLTF. The full variable domain, with the rest looked up from reference TRBV3-1 and TRBJ2-6, is DTAVSQTPKYLVTQMGNDKSIKCEQNLGHDTMYWYKQDSKKFLKIMFSYNNKELIINETVPNRFSPKSPDKAHLNLHINSLELGDSAVYFCASSHHRTGVSGANVLTFGAGSRLTVL.

This clonotype was seen a handful of times. V usage is TRBV28 and J usage is TRBJ2-7; perhaps TRBD2 as D (6 bases). The CDR3 extends over 15 amino acids. The germline gives CDR1 MDHEN, CDR2 SYDVKM. V lost 3 bases and J lost 6, with 18 bases in between. The CDR3 DNA sequence: TGTGCCAGCAGTTTTCTCCCTTTCGCGGGGCCCGAGCAGTACTTC. Protein product: CASSFLPFAGPEQYF.

In this sample, this clonotype turned up many times. The rearrangement links TRBV29-1 to TRBJ2-7; D is undetermined. The CDR3 has 10 amino acids. The germline CDR1 and CDR2 sequences are SQVTM and ANQGSEA. V dropped 6 bases and J dropped 3 bases, with 6 bases sitting between them. CDR3 protein: CSVFLYEQYF. Written as DNA, the CDR3 is TGCAGCGTCTTTCTCTACGAGCAGTACTTC.

A single count supports this clonotype. This chain links TRBV7-9 with TRBJ2-3; TRBD2 aligns across 11 bases. The V gene's germline CDR1 is SEHNR and CDR2 FQNEAQ (reference sequence). The CDR3 has 14 amino acids. The ends lost 8 bases at V and 6 bases at J; junction bases unmatched: 7. The CDR3 DNA sequence: TGTGCCAGCGGGACTAGCGGAGGATGGGATACGCAGTATTTT. Amino acids: CASGTSGGWDTQYF.

This clonotype was observed a few times. The chain has TRBV29-1 and TRBJ2-7; 8 bases map to TRBD2. Looked up from germline, CDR1 is SQVTM and CDR2 is ANQGSEA. V shed 5 bases and J 3 bases; nucleotides not matched to a gene: 6. The CDR3 contains 13 residues. CDR3 DNA: TGCAGCGTTCTGGGACTAGATTACTACGAGCAGTACTTC. It encodes CSVLGLDYYEQYF.

J is TRBJ1-5 and V is TRBV4-1, with 10 positions matching TRBD1. V lost 1 base and J lost 4; bases outside the gene matches: 16. The CDR3 loop spans 20 amino acids. CDR1 and CDR2 (germline): MGHRA, YSYEKL. DNA for the CDR3: TGCGCCAGCAGCCAAGGGCCGGGACAGGGGAATCAAGGTCGAAATCAGCCCCAGCATTTT. Encoded protein: CASSQGPGQGNQGRNQPQHF.

The chain's CDR3 is CASSFSIGDPGLTYEQYF. Written as DNA, the CDR3 is TGTGCCAGCAGCTTTTCCATTGGGGATCCCGGCCTAACCTACGAGCAGTACTTC. The gene calls are TRBV11-1 and TRBJ2-7; D unresolved. V was pared by 3 bases and J by 2 bases, with 23 bases between. This CDR3 contains 18 residues. Germline V CDR1 and CDR2: SGHAT, FQDESV (reference sequence). Using reference TRBV11-1 and TRBJ2-7 for the parts outside the CDR3, the full variable domain is EAEVAQSPRYKITEKSQAVAFWCDPISGHATLYWYRQILGQGPELLVQFQDESVVDDSQLPKDRFSAERLKGVDSTLKIQPAELGDSAMYLCASSFSIGDPGLTYEQYFGPGTRLTVT.

This clonotype was counted between two and nine times. The chain has TRBV27 and TRBJ2-7, with 11 positions matching TRBD2. V gave up 7 bases and J gave up 3 bases; unmatched junction bases: 11. Germline V CDR1 and CDR2: MNHEY, SMNVEV (reference sequence). The CDR3 totals 16 residues. The DNA for the CDR3 is TGTGCCAGCACGGATAGGTGGACTAGCGGGTACTACGAGCAGTACTTC. Protein: CASTDRWTSGYYEQYF.

The chain carries TRBV4-3 and TRBJ2-7, with D perhaps TRBD1 or TRBD2 (5 bases each). CDR1 and CDR2 (germline): LGHNA, YSLEER. The CDR3 totals 14 residues. Trimming took off 4 bases at V and 6 bases at J, with 16 bases between the two ends. The CDR3 bases are TGCGCCAGCAGCCGCGGCTGGGGGAGACTCGAGCAGTACTTC. Residues: CASSRGWGRLEQYF.

This clonotype came up a few times. This chain joins TRBV9 and TRBJ2-7, with a weak D call TRBD2 (6 bases). There are 19 residues in the CDR3. The germline CDR1 and CDR2 sequences are SGDLS and YYNGEE. Deletions cut 0 bases from V and 2 bases from J, with 24 bases between. CDR3 region: CASSVGAPLGGWTAYEQYF. CDR3 DNA sequence: TGTGCCAGCAGCGTAGGAGCTCCCCTCGGGGGTTGGACCGCCTACGAGCAGTACTTC.

The J gene is TRBJ2-5, the V gene TRBV5-1; 13 nucleotides line up with TRBD2. CDR1 and CDR2 (germline): SGHRS, YFSETQ. Trimming removed 4 bases from V and 3 bases from J; junction bases left unmatched: 9. The CDR3 loop spans 17 amino acids. For the CDR3, the DNA is TGCGCCAGCAGCGTAAATCCACTAGCGGGAGGGGAAGAGACCCAGTACTTC. It codes for CASSVNPLAGGEETQYF.

This clonotype came up a few times. The chain is built from TRBV7-2 and TRBJ1-5; 10 bases fit TRBD1. J lost 3 bases, V lost 0 bases, and 2 bases had no gene match. Per germline, CDR1 SGHTA and CDR2 FQGNSA. This CDR3 is built from 16 residues. The CDR3 DNA reads as TGTGCCAGCAGCTTAGCGGACAGGGGGGTCAATCAGCCCCAGCATTTT. It yields the protein CASSLADRGVNQPQHF.